The rows below give T cell receptor beta chains drawn from one sample of a study of radiotherapy plus CTLA-4 blockade in lung cancer. Profiling relied on immunoSEQ multiplex PCR, and the TCRdb table lists in-frame clones only, not all of them. The sample lists 60,000 to 70,000 clones; around 86% were seen once. The sample in question was peripheral blood, obtained from a patient treated with radiotherapy plus ipilimumab. These receptors were obtained from a human donor with non-small cell lung cancer who had a partial response to radiotherapy plus ipilimumab. The CDR3 runs from the conserved cysteine through the conserved F or W. The D gene is left open where the match is weak. Expanded clones get a size class; other rows say once, few or many, or leave the size out.

abundance	v_gene	j_gene	d_gene	CDR3aa	CDR3nt
NA	TRBV5-6	TRBJ2-5	TRBD2	CASSPLAGGSETQYF	TGTGCCAGCAGCCCCTTAGCGGGAGGGTCAGAGACCCAGTACTTC
NA	TRBV28	TRBJ1-2	NA	CASSLERGRGYTF	TGTGCCAGCAGCCTGGAGCGGGGTCGTGGCTACACCTTC
NA	TRBV6-5	TRBJ2-1	TRBD2	CATRTSGLDDNEQFF	TGTGCCACCCGGACTAGCGGCCTCGACGACAATGAGCAGTTCTTC
NA	TRBV19	TRBJ1-3	NA	CASSSGHINSGNTIYF	TGTGCCAGTAGCTCGGGACACATTAACTCTGGAAACACCATATATTTT
NA	TRBV19	TRBJ2-5	NA	CASSFGGMGETQYF	TGTGCCAGTAGCTTCGGGGGAATGGGGGAGACCCAGTACTTC
NA	TRBV4-1	TRBJ2-2	NA	CASSPRRLDTGELFF	TGCGCCAGCAGTCCCCGGCGGCTGGACACCGGGGAGCTGTTTTTT
NA	TRBV7-3	TRBJ2-1	TRBD1	CASSPGTASYNEQFF	TGTGCCAGCAGCCCGGGGACAGCCTCCTACAATGAGCAGTTCTTC
NA	TRBV18	TRBJ2-1	TRBD2	CASSTRTSRSYNEQFF	TGTGCCAGCTCAACACGGACTAGCAGGTCCTACAATGAGCAGTTCTTC
NA	TRBV11-2	TRBJ2-7	NA	CASSLDPPRPEQYF	TGTGCCAGCAGCTTAGATCCCCCCAGGCCCGAGCAGTACTTC
once	TRBV5-1	TRBJ2-2	NA	CASSWDTQITGELFF	TGCGCCAGCAGCTGGGACACCCAGATTACCGGGGAGCTGTTTTTT
NA	TRBV28	TRBJ2-3	NA	CASSGNQAVTDTQYF	TGTGCCAGCAGCGGTAACCAGGCTGTCACAGATACGCAGTATTTT
NA	TRBV27	TRBJ2-3	TRBD2	CASSLAGAGDTQYF	TGTGCCAGCAGTTTAGCGGGAGCAGGGGATACGCAGTATTTT
NA	TRBV6-1	TRBJ2-7	NA	CASSEATEGLSSYEQYF	TGTGCCAGCAGTGAAGCTACGGAGGGACTGAGCTCCTACGAGCAGTACTTC
NA	TRBV28	TRBJ2-4	TRBD1	CASSPPGAGGENIQYF	TGTGCCAGCAGTCCCCCTGGGGCAGGGGGTGAAAACATTCAGTACTTC
NA	TRBV7-9	TRBJ2-5	NA	CASSPRGRRGAQYF	TGTGCCAGCAGCCCCCGGGGCAGGAGGGGCGCCCAGTACTTC
NA	TRBV5-1	TRBJ1-4	NA	CASSLRQDEKLFF	TGCGCCAGCAGCCTTCGACAGGATGAAAAACTGTTTTTT
NA	TRBV7-2	TRBJ1-1	NA	CASSLVVRIETEAFF	TGTGCCAGCAGCTTAGTCGTCAGGATAGAGACTGAAGCTTTCTTT
NA	TRBV30	TRBJ1-3	NA	CAWETRGYGNTIYF	TGTGCCTGGGAGACCAGGGGTTACGGAAACACCATATATTTT
NA	TRBV4-1	TRBJ1-5	TRBD1	CASSQGGQGYGNQPQHF	TGCGCCAGCAGCCAAGGGGGACAGGGTTACGGCAATCAGCCCCAGCATTTT
NA	TRBV11-1	TRBJ2-2	NA	CASSFNSPGGELFF	TGTGCCAGCAGCTTTAACTCCCCCGGCGGGGAGCTGTTTTTT
NA	TRBV5-1	TRBJ2-7	TRBD1	CASSFPGTVTYEQYF	TGCGCCAGCAGCTTTCCCGGGACAGTCACCTACGAGCAGTACTTC
NA	TRBV27	TRBJ2-1	TRBD2	CASSPIAGGSYNEQFF	TGTGCCAGCAGTCCAATAGCGGGGGGGTCCTACAATGAGCAGTTCTTC
NA	TRBV7-2	TRBJ2-7	NA	CASSFGTFPASYEQYF	TGTGCCAGCAGCTTTGGGACTTTCCCCGCATCCTACGAGCAGTACTTC